This entry lists 17 T cell receptor beta chains sequenced from one sample in a study of OX40 agonist ivuxolimab in advanced cancers. The table came from immunoSEQ multiplex PCR; TCRdb's copy has only in-frame clones and leaves some out. The table lists about 100,000 clones, around 91% of them singletons. Sequencing used CD4+ or CD8+ T cells sorted from blood, obtained in a trial of the OX40 agonist ivuxolimab. These receptors were collected from an adult with an advanced solid tumor such as melanoma, head and neck, liver or kidney cancer.

The J gene is TRBJ2-1, the V gene TRBV5-1; D remains ambiguous. The CDR3 loop spans 16 amino acids. Germline CDR1 is SGHRS and CDR2 is YFSETQ. V was clipped by 0 bases and J by 0 bases, with 10 bases between them. The CDR3 is CASSLAPTGSYNEQFF. DNA of the CDR3: TGCGCCAGCAGCTTGGCCCCCACTGGCTCCTACAATGAGCAGTTCTTC.

The V gene is TRBV6-5, the J gene TRBJ1-3; D not resolved. Germline CDR1 reads MNHEY; CDR2 reads SVGAGI. V lost 8 bases to trimming and J lost 4 bases, with 18 bases between them. The CDR3 consists of 15 residues. CDR3 nucleotide sequence: TGTGCCAGCCGCCAGACCCGGTCCTCCGGAAACACCATATATTTT. Encoded protein: CASRQTRSSGNTIYF.

V usage is TRBV6-1 and J usage is TRBJ2-6; D is unresolved. Trimming stripped 6 bases from V and 0 bases from J, with 3 bases between. This CDR3 has 13 residues. Per the germline V gene, CDR1 is MNHNS and CDR2 is SASEGT. CDR3 coding DNA: TGTGCCAGCAGAGACTCTGGGGCCAACGTCCTGACTTTC. Protein: CASRDSGANVLTF.

In its sample, this clone was seen once. CDR3 DNA sequence: TGCGCCAGCAGCTTGGAACACACGTACTCTGGAAACACCATATATTTT. It specifies CASSLEHTYSGNTIYF. This chain joins TRBV5-1 and TRBJ1-3, with D uncertain. The germline V gene has CDR1 SGHRS and CDR2 YFSETQ. The V and J ends lost 0 bases and 0 bases respectively, with 10 bases between them. This CDR3 region has 16 residues.

The CDR3 sequence: CASSQVPPGGPGELFF. CDR3 coding DNA: TGCGCCAGCAGCCAAGTCCCCCCGGGGGGCCCCGGGGAGCTGTTTTTT. The chain joins TRBV4-1 to TRBJ2-2; maybe TRBD2 (7 bases). Trimming shortened V by 1 base and J by 6 bases, and 15 bases separated the two germline ends. This CDR3 region has 16 residues. Germline assignment: CDR1 MGHRA and CDR2 YSYEKL.

This clone was picked up one time. V is TRBV30 and J is TRBJ1-2; D gene unclear. Per germline, CDR1 GTSNPN and CDR2 SVGIG (reference sequence). CDR3 length: 10 residues. V gave up 8 bases and J gave up 1 base, with 5 bases separating them. The CDR3 spells CAASNYGYTF. The DNA of the CDR3 is TGTGCCGCGAGTAACTATGGCTACACCTTC.

This chain joins TRBV2 and TRBJ1-4; D is unclear. The CDR3 totals 15 residues. The V gene's germline CDR1 is SNHLY and CDR2 FYNNEI. V lost 3 bases and J lost 0, with 8 bases in between. As DNA, the CDR3 is TGTGCCAGCAGTGAGGCCAGAACAACTAATGAAAAACTGTTTTTT. This codes for CASSEARTTNEKLFF.

The rearrangement joins TRBV5-4 to TRBJ1-5; 10 nucleotides align to TRBD1. The J segment lost 4 bases and the V segment lost 4 bases, leaving 5 bases of the junction unmatched. The germline V gene encodes CDR1 SGHNT and CDR2 YYREEE (reference sequence). This CDR3 spans 15 amino acids. The CDR3 bases are TGTGCCAGCAGCGCCGGGACAGGGGTAAATCAGCCCCAGCATTTT. It is translated as CASSAGTGVNQPQHF.

The CDR3 sequence is CASSFYLAGSRYNEQFF. CDR3 DNA: TGTGCCAGCAGTTTCTACTTAGCGGGGAGTAGGTACAATGAGCAGTTCTTC. This chain uses TRBV5-6 with TRBJ2-1, with 8 positions matching TRBD2. Germline-derived CDR1 and CDR2 are SGHDT and YYEEEE. CDR3 length: 17 residues. The J segment lost 4 bases and the V segment lost 5 bases, leaving 14 bases of the junction unmatched.

The chain is built from TRBV5-4 and TRBJ2-2; unclear D gene. Germline V CDR1 and CDR2: SGHNT, YYREEE (reference sequence). Deletions cut 0 bases from V and 2 bases from J, with 11 bases between. The CDR3 has 16 amino acids. The CDR3 spells CASSLARSYNTGELFF. CDR3 nucleotide sequence: TGTGCCAGCAGCTTGGCCCGGAGCTATAACACCGGGGAGCTGTTTTTT.

The gene calls are TRBV9 and TRBJ2-2; D remains ambiguous. Germline values: CDR1 SGDLS, CDR2 YYNGEE. The ends were cut back, 3 bases at V and 8 bases at J, with 11 bases in the middle. This CDR3 comprises 13 residues. DNA for the CDR3: TGTGCCAGCAGCGAAAGGAGTGTGGGGGAGCTGTTTTTT. Its protein is CASSERSVGELFF.

The gene calls are TRBV6-5 and TRBJ2-2; D is unclear. Between the trimmed V and J ends, which lost 2 bases and 1 base, there was a span of 8 bases. Germline loops: CDR1 MNHEY, CDR2 SVGAGI. This CDR3 comprises 15 residues. This chain's CDR3 is CASSYRRLNTGELFF. As DNA, the CDR3 is TGTGCCAGCAGTTACAGGCGGCTGAACACCGGGGAGCTGTTTTTT.

This chain uses TRBV29-1 with TRBJ2-3; 10 nucleotides align to TRBD2. Trimming removed 5 bases from V and 1 base from J; junction bases left unmatched: 6. Per the germline V gene, CDR1 is SQVTM and CDR2 is ANQGSEA. The CDR3 runs to 15 residues. The CDR3 coding sequence is TGCAGCGTTCCCCCCGGGACTAGCGGCACAGATACGCAGTATTTT. Encoded protein: CSVPPGTSGTDTQYF.

This sequence joins TRBV5-1 and TRBJ2-7; 7 nucleotides line up with TRBD1. The trim removed 4 bases at V and 5 bases at J, leaving 6 bases unmatched. From germline, CDR1 is SGHRS and CDR2 YFSETQ. The CDR3 covers 13 residues. The CDR3 sequence: CASSQLDRDEQYF. The CDR3 DNA reads as TGCGCCAGCAGCCAACTCGACAGGGACGAGCAGTACTTC.

The rearrangement uses TRBV28 and TRBJ2-7, with 7 bases identical to TRBD1. This CDR3 has 14 residues. Germline V gene lookup returns CDR1 MDHEN and CDR2 SYDVKM. Unmatched junction bases numbered 8, after V lost 6 bases and J lost 3 bases. DNA of the CDR3: TGTGCCAGCAGGGACCACGGGACAGACTACGAGCAGTACTTC. It is translated as CASRDHGTDYEQYF.

The chain employs TRBV6-1 and TRBJ2-1; a possible D gene is TRBD2 (5 bases). Germline assignment: CDR1 MNHNS and CDR2 SASEGT. V dropped 4 bases and J dropped 10 bases, with 20 bases sitting between them. The length of the CDR3 is 15 residues. CDR3 region: CASSVTSSRGREQFF. The CDR3 coding sequence is TGTGCCAGCAGTGTAACCAGCTCCCGGGGTAGGGAGCAGTTCTTC.

V gene TRBV5-6 combines with J gene TRBJ2-6, with D possibly matching TRBD2 (5 bases). Trimming removed 1 base at V and 2 bases at J, with 7 bases between. The germline gives CDR1 SGHDT, CDR2 YYEEEE. The CDR3 contains 15 residues. The DNA for the CDR3 is TGTGCCAGCAGCTTGTCCGGGACTGGGGCCAACGTCCTGACTTTC. This codes for CASSLSGTGANVLTF.